The 24 T cell receptor beta chains below come from one sample, sequenced in a study of shared clonotypes between healthy human individuals. The data were produced by immunoSEQ multiplex PCR, yet TCRdb's version contains in-frame clones alone and is incomplete. The repertoire holds some 2.1 million clones, with around 93% as singletons. Positive CCR7 selection of CD45RO-negative cells yielded the naive CD8 cells, and terminally differentiated effector memory CD45RA+ cells were excluded. Sequenced material: naive CD8+ T cells from PBMCs. The source of these receptors is a man aged 18 to 30 in good health. Some clones in this sample may be carry-over from other donors' samples.

The V and J genes are TRBV28 and TRBJ2-2, with 8 bases identical to TRBD1. The germline CDR1 and CDR2 sequences are MDHEN and SYDVKM. The J segment lost 7 bases and the V segment lost 5 bases, leaving 9 bases of the junction unmatched. The CDR3 totals 15 residues. CDR3 bases: TGTGCCAGCAGTCTACACCCCAGGGGGCACGGGGAGCTGTTTTTT. It translates to CASSLHPRGHGELFF.

The CDR3 is CSGLGQSYEQYF. As DNA, the CDR3 is TGCAGCGGCCTCGGTCAGTCCTACGAGCAGTACTTC. The chain joins TRBV29-1 to TRBJ2-7; no reliable D call. In germline, CDR1 is SQVTM, CDR2 ANQGSEA. Deletions cut 7 bases from V and 1 base from J, with 11 bases between. This CDR3 region has 12 residues.

The V and J genes are TRBV7-3 and TRBJ2-1; TRBD2 agrees at 8 bases. The CDR3 extends over 17 amino acids. J lost 0 bases, V lost 2 bases, and 6 bases had no gene match. CDR1 and CDR2 (germline): SGHTA, FQGTGA. CDR3 sequence (DNA): TGTGCCAGCAGCTTAGGGGCAGGGACTAGCTCCTACAATGAGCAGTTCTTC. As protein: CASSLGAGTSSYNEQFF.

The chain combines TRBV18 with TRBJ2-1, with 11 bases matching TRBD2. Germline V lookup: CDR1 KGHSH, CDR2 LQKENI. This CDR3 contains 16 residues. The trim removed 1 base at V and 9 bases at J, leaving 8 bases unmatched. The chain's CDR3 is CASSPQELAGVGEQFF. In DNA form, the CDR3 reads TGTGCCAGCTCACCACAGGAACTAGCGGGAGTTGGTGAGCAGTTCTTC.

The genes are TRBV16 and TRBJ2-3, with 8 bases aligning to TRBD2. V dropped 2 bases and J dropped 6; count of bases not matched to a gene: 4. The CDR3 runs 14 residues. From germline, CDR1 is KGHSY and CDR2 FQNENV. The CDR3 reads CASSQNEREDTQYF. DNA for the CDR3: TGTGCCAGCAGCCAAAACGAGCGGGAGGATACGCAGTATTTT. Combining the CDR3 with reference TRBV16 and TRBJ2-3 gives the whole variable domain GEEVAQTPKHLVRGEGQKAKLYCAPIKGHSYVFWYQQVLKNEFKFLISFQNENVFDETGMPKERFSAKCLPNSPCSLEIQATKLEDSAVYFCASSQNEREDTQYFGPGTRLTVL.

This rearrangement joins TRBV7-9 to TRBJ2-2; 8 bases match TRBD2. V lost 4 bases to trimming and J lost 4 bases; unmatched junction nucleotides: 8. The CDR3 runs to 16 residues. Germline assignment: CDR1 SEHNR and CDR2 FQNEAQ (reference sequence). CDR3 protein: CASSSQRTSITGELFF. CDR3 nucleotide sequence: TGTGCCAGCAGCTCTCAGAGGACTAGCATCACCGGGGAGCTGTTTTTT.

This rearrangement joins TRBV29-1 to TRBJ1-1; 8 nucleotides match TRBD1. J gave up 0 bases and V 3 bases, and 6 bases lay outside the gene matches. Per the germline V gene, CDR1 is SQVTM and CDR2 is ANQGSEA. The CDR3 totals 15 residues. The CDR3 here is CSVDKTGVMNTEAFF. CDR3 nucleotide sequence: TGCAGCGTTGATAAGACAGGGGTGATGAACACTGAAGCTTTCTTT.

This chain links TRBV29-1 with TRBJ2-7; TRBD2 aligns across 8 bases. There are 14 residues in the CDR3. Trimming cost V 4 bases and J 2 bases; bases outside gene matches: 7. Germline V lookup: CDR1 SQVTM, CDR2 ANQGSEA. The CDR3 protein is CSVVFGTRPYEQYF. Here the CDR3 DNA reads TGCAGCGTTGTTTTCGGGACTAGACCCTACGAGCAGTACTTC.

V usage is TRBV2 and J usage is TRBJ2-1; a possible D gene is TRBD2 (5 bases). This CDR3 comprises 14 residues. Germline loops: CDR1 SNHLY, CDR2 FYNNEI. Deletions cut 11 bases from V and 5 bases from J, with 19 bases between. The CDR3 region is CALEGRVGDNEQFF. DNA for the CDR3: TGTGCCCTAGAGGGTAGGGTCGGAGACAATGAGCAGTTCTTC.

The chain links TRBV28 to TRBJ2-3; TRBD1 might be the D (6 bases). This CDR3 contains 15 residues. Trimming took 1 base from V and 1 from J, leaving 9 bases between them. Germline V gene lookup returns CDR1 MDHEN and CDR2 SYDVKM. CDR3: CASSLYRDRTDTQYF. As DNA, the CDR3 is TGTGCCAGCAGTTTATACAGGGATCGCACAGATACGCAGTATTTT.

V gene TRBV5-3 combines with J gene TRBJ1-5; D remains unclear. TRBV5-3 is flagged as an ORF with uncertain function. The CDR3 extends over 16 amino acids. The ends were cut back, 4 bases at V and 4 bases at J, with 18 bases in the middle. The CDR3 loop is CARSESSRAENQPQHF. The CDR3 DNA follows: TGTGCCAGAAGCGAGAGCTCTAGGGCAGAGAATCAGCCCCAGCATTTT.

V usage is TRBV28 and J usage is TRBJ1-1, with a possible D match to TRBD1 (6 bases). With 6 bases removed from V and 4 bases from J, the gap between germline ends came to 12 bases. The CDR3 length is 13 residues. Germline CDR1 is MDHEN and CDR2 is SYDVKM. In nucleotides, the CDR3 is TGTGCCAGCAGACGGCCAGGGGCCACTGAAGCTTTCTTT. Its protein product is CASRRPGATEAFF.

V is TRBV6-5 and J is TRBJ2-1, with a tentative D call TRBD2 (5 bases). Germline-derived CDR1 and CDR2 are MNHEY and SVGAGI. The CDR3 has 14 residues. Trimming stripped 6 bases from V and 8 bases from J, with 17 bases between. The CDR3 protein is CASSSGLGGYEQFF. The CDR3 bases are TGTGCCAGCAGCTCGGGCCTGGGCGGGTATGAGCAGTTCTTC.

The genes are TRBV19 and TRBJ1-1, with D unclear. Germline V lookup: CDR1 LNHDA, CDR2 SQIVND (reference sequence). The CDR3 has 16 amino acids. Trimming stripped 5 bases from V and 7 bases from J, with 23 bases between. This CDR3 reads CASSLKGFPAALEAFF. Written as DNA, the CDR3 is TGTGCCAGTAGTCTGAAGGGTTTTCCGGCAGCCCTTGAAGCTTTCTTT.

The chain couples TRBV4-2 to TRBJ2-2, with 9 nucleotides matching TRBD1. The CDR3 contains 17 residues. Trimming took 4 bases from V and 6 from J; bases not matched to a gene: 12. Per germline, CDR1 LGHNA and CDR2 YNFKEQ. CDR3 nucleotides: TGTGCCAGCAGCCTTAAAAAAGGACAGGGGACCTCCGGGGAGCTGTTTTTT. Its protein product is CASSLKKGQGTSGELFF.

The chain couples TRBV25-1 to TRBJ2-7; D is unresolved. Germline CDR1 is MGHDK and CDR2 is SYGVNS. Between the trimmed V and J ends, which lost 1 base and 6 bases, there was a span of 7 bases. The CDR3 contains 12 residues. CDR3 sequence: CASSELGIEQYF. In DNA form, the CDR3 reads TGTGCCAGCAGTGAATTGGGGATCGAGCAGTACTTC.

The chain carries TRBV15 and TRBJ2-1, with TRBD1 identical over 9 bases. CDR3 length: 14 residues. Trimming cost V 9 bases and J 5 bases; bases outside gene matches: 8. Germline V gene lookup returns CDR1 LNHNV and CDR2 YYDKDF (reference sequence). DNA of the CDR3: TGTGCCACTACCTACCGGACAGGGGACAATGAGCAGTTCTTC. As protein: CATTYRTGDNEQFF.

The CDR3: CASSPRANTGELFF. The CDR3 DNA is TGTGCCAGCAGCCCCAGGGCGAACACCGGGGAGCTGTTTTTT. The rearrangement joins TRBV11-3 to TRBJ2-2; D may be TRBD1 (5 bases). Trimming shortened V by 5 bases and J by 0 bases, and 7 bases separated the two germline ends. The germline CDR1 and CDR2 sequences are SGHNT and YENEEA. The CDR3 length is 14 residues. Supplemented by reference TRBV11-3 and TRBJ2-2, the full variable domain reads EAGVVQSPRYKIIEKKQPVAFWCNPISGHNTLYWYLQNLGQGPELLIRYENEEAVDDSQLPKDRFSAERLKGVDSTLKIQPAELGDSAVYLCASSPRANTGELFFGEGSRLTVL.

The chain has TRBV5-5 and TRBJ2-2; 8 bases agree with TRBD1. The CDR3 spans 17 residues. Trimming took 0 bases from V and 0 from J; bases not matched to a gene: 4. Per germline, CDR1 SGHKS and CDR2 YYEKEE (reference sequence). As DNA, the CDR3 is TGTGCCAGCAGCTTGGGTGGCAGGGGGCCGAACACCGGGGAGCTGTTTTTT. This gives the protein CASSLGGRGPNTGELFF.

V usage is TRBV7-3 and J usage is TRBJ2-5; a weak D match, TRBD1 (5 bases). The J call may be in error: the DNA end matches TRBJ2-7 better. The CDR3 covers 16 residues. The V gene's germline CDR1 is SGHTA and CDR2 FQGTGA. The CDR3 region has the DNA TGTGCCAGCAGCTCGCTTCAGACAGAAATCTCCTACGAGCAGTACTTC. Residues: CASSSLQTEISYEQYF.

This chain links TRBV7-9 with TRBJ2-1; no reliable D call. The CDR3 has 14 residues. Trimming left V 4 bases short and J 9 bases short, with 16 bases between. Looked up from germline, CDR1 is SEHNR and CDR2 is FQNEAQ (reference sequence). The CDR3 spells CASSSPGPFLEQFF. CDR3 DNA sequence: TGTGCCAGCAGCTCTCCCGGCCCCTTTCTTGAGCAGTTCTTC.

This rearrangement joins TRBV2 to TRBJ2-1, with TRBD2 matching over 11 bases. Germline CDR1 is SNHLY and CDR2 is FYNNEI. CDR3 size: 15 residues. J lost 7 bases, V lost 6 bases, and 8 bases had no gene match. The CDR3 reads CASRTLAGGTNEQFF. The CDR3 nucleotides read TGTGCCAGCAGAACCCTAGCGGGAGGAACAAATGAGCAGTTCTTC.

V is TRBV5-1 and J is TRBJ2-3; 8 nucleotides align to TRBD2. Germline lookup yields CDR1 SGHRS and CDR2 YFSETQ. The CDR3 spans 19 residues. V lost 1 base, J lost 2 bases, and 15 bases stayed unmatched. CDR3 loop: CASSLYGGGAGGLTDTQYF. The CDR3 DNA sequence: TGCGCCAGCAGCTTGTACGGCGGCGGGGCGGGAGGCCTCACAGATACGCAGTATTTT. The full variable domain, rest sourced from reference TRBV5-1 and TRBJ2-3, is KAGVTQTPRYLIKTRGQQVTLSCSPISGHRSVSWYQQTPGQGLQFLFEYFSETQRNKGNFPGRFSGRQFSNSRSEMNVSTLELGDSALYLCASSLYGGGAGGLTDTQYFGPGTRLTVL.

V gene TRBV27 combines with J gene TRBJ2-3, with no clear D. Trimming pared 6 bases from V and 1 base from J, leaving 14 bases between. CDR1 is MNHEY, CDR2 SMNVEV, per germline (reference sequence). There are 15 residues in the CDR3. CDR3 protein: CASSPQGSGTDTQYF. The CDR3 nucleotides are TGTGCCAGCAGCCCACAAGGGTCCGGCACAGATACGCAGTATTTT.